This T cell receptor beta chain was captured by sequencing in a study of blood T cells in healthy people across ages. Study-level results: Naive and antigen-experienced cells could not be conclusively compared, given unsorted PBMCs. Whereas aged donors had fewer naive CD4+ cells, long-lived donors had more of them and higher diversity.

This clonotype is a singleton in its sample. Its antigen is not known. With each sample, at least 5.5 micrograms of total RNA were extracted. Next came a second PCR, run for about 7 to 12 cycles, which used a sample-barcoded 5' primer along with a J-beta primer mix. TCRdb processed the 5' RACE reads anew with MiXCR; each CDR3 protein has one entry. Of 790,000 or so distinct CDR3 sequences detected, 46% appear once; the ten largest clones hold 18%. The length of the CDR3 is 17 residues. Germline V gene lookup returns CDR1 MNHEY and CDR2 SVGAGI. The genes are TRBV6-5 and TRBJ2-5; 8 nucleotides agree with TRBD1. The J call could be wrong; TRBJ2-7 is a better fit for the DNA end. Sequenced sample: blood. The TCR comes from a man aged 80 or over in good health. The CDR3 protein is CASSYSRRTGNGYEQYF. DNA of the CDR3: TGTGCCAGCAGTTACTCGCGGAGGACAGGGAATGGGTACGAGCAGTACTTC.